The clone carrying this T cell receptor (beta chain) was counted a single time. The antigen remains unidentified. The time point here: cycle 4 day 1 (C4D1), after 5 to 7 weeks of nivolumab. All patients relapsed after autologous stem cell transplantation, and brentuximab vedotin exposure varied. Germline CDR1 MNHEY, CDR2 SVGAGI. Trimming removed 2 bases from V and 6 bases from J, with 10 bases in between. The CDR3 is made up of 13 amino acids. This entry is derived from a study of PD-1 blockade in classical Hodgkin lymphoma. Broader study findings: Baseline diversity in complete responders resembled that of newly diagnosed patients.

Profiled with immunoSEQ multiplex PCR; TCRdb holds only in-frame clones, not every one. This sample carries over 50,000 clones, roughly 85% of them seen once, and the ten largest clones take about 8.3%. This rearrangement joins TRBV6-5 to TRBJ1-2; no firm D call. Here the sequenced sample was peripheral blood mononuclear cells (PBMCs), taken before the fourth cycle of nivolumab. This TCR came from a human donor with classical Hodgkin lymphoma. CDR3 protein: CASSYRDQDGYTF. Written as DNA, the CDR3 is TGTGCCAGCAGTTACAGGGATCAGGATGGCTACACCTTC.